What follows describes a single T cell receptor beta chain. The antigen it binds to is not known. One base away there is no much larger clone; base qualities are not given. After around ten days of culture, CD4+ T cells were isolated with the EasySep CD4+ T cell isolation kit. Convalescent patients had PCR-confirmed SARS-CoV-2 infection between March and December 2020, before Alpha, Beta and Delta variants emerged in the United States. On days 3 and 7, half of the culture medium was replaced with fresh IL-2-containing medium. Unless noted otherwise, every peptide stimulation condition was grown in triplicate wells. PBMC were separated from whole blood using Ficoll-Paque Plus gradient centrifugation and were then either cryopreserved at -140C or used fresh. The QIAamp micro DNA kit was used to extract genomic DNA from the cultured CD4+ T cells. These data are taken from a study of vaccination effects on CD4 cells after COVID-19 (dated by TCRdb to the early 2020s). General notes on the study: In the ViraFEST assay, PBMC were stimulated with viral peptide pools, and TCR sequencing was then used to find antigen-specific CD4+ T cell clonotypes based on their expansion. Participants received two doses of either the BNT162b2 or the mRNA-1273 mRNA SARS-CoV-2 vaccine. In a couple of convalescent patients, pre-vaccine samples were collected 16 days and one week ahead of the first dose, 142 and 148 days after COVID-19 diagnosis. Each well held over 1.5 million PBMC cultured in IMDM containing approximately 5% human AB serum, 9 to 10 IU/ml IL-2 and gentamicin, along with roughly 10 ug/ml peptides. SARS-CoV-2 spike-specific CD4+ TCR repertoires were compared before and after mRNA vaccination in COVID-19 convalescent patients and in infection-naive vaccine recipients. A total of 9 to 11 COVID-19 convalescent patients and a handful of SARS-CoV-2-naive healthy vaccine recipients were included in the full study. Cultures from other donors in the study were sequenced with the Oncomine TCR Beta short-read assay on an Illumina iSeq 100.

CDR1 and CDR2, per the germline V gene, are SGHDT and YYEEEE. The CDR3 has 14 amino acids, counting the end cysteine and phenylalanine. The CDR3 DNA has 42 bases and is translated from base 1. Relative to germline, V is 1 base shorter and J is 4 bases shorter, with 11 bases between their ends. The full study reports these points: Clones induced by infection and clones induced by vaccination both contracted markedly at late timepoints after vaccination, which fits with T cell responses waning over time. The study was limited by a small number of convalescent patients and lacked early post-infection timepoints. In convalescent patients, the post-vaccine spike-reactive repertoire was composed mainly of new vaccine-induced clones that were largely distinct from infection-induced clones.

The library relied on the immunoSEQ multiplex PCR assay. DNA from the cultured and isolated CD4+ T cells underwent TCR beta CDR3 sequencing. Per the source publication's procedure: Non-productive TCR sequences were discarded, and reads were trimmed to the CDR3 region, with only CDR3s of 7 or more amino acids retained. The MANAFEST web app was used to pick out antigen-specific clonotypes by comparing their expansion in peptide wells with that in reference cultures. For clones to be considered positive, expansion at FDR<0.05 versus reference and all other wells, an odds ratio above 5, and a frequency above 0.1% in two replicate wells were required. Cross-reactive clonotypes were defined as significantly expanded in SARS-CoV-2 spike wells and in at least one common cold coronavirus spike condition. Using the stringdist R package, CDR3 similarity was measured by Levenshtein distance, and unrooted trees were constructed with ape in R 3.6.1. The source is immuneACCESS, and TCRdb retained only in-frame sequences with V and J called. Part of the clones is not carried over; for the studies checked, unresolved V genes explain less than half of this, and the remainder is unexplained. V, J and clone size are those of that table, while D and trimming were read from the DNA. Recorded for this sample are more than 60,000 clones; more than 60% of them occurred a single time. Under 30% of the sample rests with the top ten.

In this chain, TRBV5-6 is recombined with TRBJ1-1, with a tentative D gene TRBD1 over 6 matching bases. Sequenced material: CD4+ T cells from PBMCs cultured without peptide, taken before COVID-19 vaccination. This TCR derives from a human donor who had a prior SARS-CoV-2 infection. Here is the DNA: TGTGCCAGCAGCTTGCAAGGGGGGAGCACTGAAGCTTTCTTT. It specifies CASSLQGGSTEAFF.